This is a list of T cell receptor beta chains from one sample in a study of blood T cell repertoires in COVID-19. TCRdb's table, derived via immunoSEQ multiplex PCR, lists solely in-frame clones and lacks some. Seen here are 150,000 or so clones, almost 80% observed once, and the top ten hold roughly 2.9%. Sequenced: PBMCs or T cells enriched from blood (not recorded which). The receptors were gathered from a woman aged 45-59 years who had recovered from COVID-19. CDR3s include the opening cysteine and the closing phenylalanine or tryptophan. Each record gives: clone size, V gene, J gene, D gene, CDR3 DNA, CDR3 protein. D genes are given only for firm matches. Clone size is stated in some rows and not others, as once, few, many or a class when expanded.

clone_size: few
v_call: TRBV3-1/TRBV3-2
j_call: TRBJ1-2
d_call: TRBD1
cdr3_nt: TGTGCCAGCAGCCCGAGGACAGGGAACTATGGCTACACCTTC
cdr3_aa: CASSPRTGNYGYTF

clone_size: NA
v_call: TRBV6-5
j_call: TRBJ2-3
d_call: NA
cdr3_nt: TGTGCCAGCACTGTGAGAGATACGCAGTATTTT
cdr3_aa: CASTVRDTQYF

clone_size: NA
v_call: TRBV5-8
j_call: TRBJ1-1
d_call: NA
cdr3_nt: TGTGCCAGCAGCTTGATCCAGGGTAACACTGAAGCTTTCTTT
cdr3_aa: CASSLIQGNTEAFF

clone_size: NA
v_call: TRBV7-3
j_call: TRBJ1-1
d_call: TRBD1
cdr3_nt: TGTGCCAGCAGCGCGACAGGGATGGACACTGAAGCTTTCTTT
cdr3_aa: CASSATGMDTEAFF

clone_size: NA
v_call: TRBV7-9
j_call: TRBJ1-3
d_call: NA
cdr3_nt: TGTGCCAGCAGCTTAGCGAAGGGGATCTCCGGAAACACCATATATTTT
cdr3_aa: CASSLAKGISGNTIYF

clone_size: NA
v_call: TRBV27
j_call: TRBJ2-1
d_call: NA
cdr3_nt: TGTGCCAGCAGTTTAGGGGGCCCCTACAATGAGCAGTTCTTC
cdr3_aa: CASSLGGPYNEQFF

clone_size: NA
v_call: TRBV3-1/TRBV3-2
j_call: TRBJ1-2
d_call: NA
cdr3_nt: TGTGCCAGCAGCCACATAGGACGGGGGTACGGCTACACCTTC
cdr3_aa: CASSHIGRGYGYTF

clone_size: NA
v_call: TRBV2
j_call: TRBJ2-5
d_call: NA
cdr3_nt: TGTGCCAGCCTCCGGGGGACCCAGTACTTC
cdr3_aa: CASLRGTQYF

clone_size: few
v_call: TRBV7-9
j_call: TRBJ2-5
d_call: NA
cdr3_nt: TGTGCCAGCAGCTTCGGGGCGGGGGCCCAAGAGACCCAGTACTTC
cdr3_aa: CASSFGAGAQETQYF

clone_size: NA
v_call: TRBV3-1/TRBV3-2
j_call: TRBJ1-5
d_call: NA
cdr3_nt: TGTGCCAGCAGCCAAGCCCGGAGGGATCAGCCCCAGCATTTT
cdr3_aa: CASSQARRDQPQHF

clone_size: NA
v_call: TRBV28
j_call: TRBJ1-2
d_call: NA
cdr3_nt: TGTGTGAGTCAGGCTAACTATGGCTACACCTTC
cdr3_aa: CVSQANYGYTF

clone_size: NA
v_call: TRBV7-7
j_call: TRBJ2-2
d_call: NA
cdr3_nt: TGTGCCAGCAGCTTAGCGGGGGGAAGGACCGGGGAGCTGTTTTTT
cdr3_aa: CASSLAGGRTGELFF

clone_size: NA
v_call: TRBV6-6
j_call: TRBJ1-1
d_call: NA
cdr3_nt: TGTGCCAGCAATTGGGAGGGGACAAACACTGAAGCTTTCTTT
cdr3_aa: CASNWEGTNTEAFF

clone_size: NA
v_call: TRBV10-3
j_call: TRBJ1-6
d_call: NA
cdr3_nt: TGTGCCATCAGGGGAGAGGACGGTTATTCACCCCTCCACTTT
cdr3_aa: CAIRGEDGYSPLHF

clone_size: NA
v_call: TRBV18
j_call: TRBJ1-6
d_call: TRBD1
cdr3_nt: TGTGCCAGCTCACCGGGGACAGGGGGGAATTCACCCCTCCACTTT
cdr3_aa: CASSPGTGGNSPLHF

clone_size: NA
v_call: TRBV19
j_call: TRBJ1-5
d_call: TRBD1
cdr3_nt: TGTGCCACCTCGACAGGGGGCGGCCAGCCCCAGCATTTT
cdr3_aa: CATSTGGGQPQHF

clone_size: NA
v_call: TRBV27
j_call: TRBJ2-3
d_call: TRBD2
cdr3_nt: TGTGCCAGCAGTTTATATAGCCTAGCGGGGGTCACAGATACGCAGTATTTT
cdr3_aa: CASSLYSLAGVTDTQYF

clone_size: once
v_call: TRBV7-2
j_call: TRBJ2-7
d_call: TRBD1
cdr3_nt: TGTGCCAGCAGCTTCTACAGGGGGAGCGAGCAGTACTTC
cdr3_aa: CASSFYRGSEQYF

clone_size: NA
v_call: TRBV9
j_call: TRBJ2-5
d_call: TRBD1
cdr3_nt: TGTGCCAGCACCCAAGGACAGGGGGCAGAGACCCAGTACTTC
cdr3_aa: CASTQGQGAETQYF

clone_size: NA
v_call: TRBV2
j_call: TRBJ1-2
d_call: TRBD1
cdr3_nt: TGTGCCTCGGAGGAAGGGACAGTCTATGGCTACACCTTC
cdr3_aa: CASEEGTVYGYTF

clone_size: NA
v_call: TRBV5-1
j_call: TRBJ2-7
d_call: NA
cdr3_nt: TGCGCCAGCAGCCCAGGACTTTACGAGCAGTACTTC
cdr3_aa: CASSPGLYEQYF

clone_size: NA
v_call: TRBV9
j_call: TRBJ1-3
d_call: TRBD1
cdr3_nt: TGTGCCAGCAGCGCCGCCCGGGACAGATTCTTCTCTGGAAACACCATATATTTT
cdr3_aa: CASSAARDRFFSGNTIYF

clone_size: NA
v_call: TRBV6-1
j_call: TRBJ1-2
d_call: TRBD1
cdr3_nt: TGTGCCAGCAGTGAAATGACAGGGGGCCCCTATGGCTACACCTTC
cdr3_aa: CASSEMTGGPYGYTF

clone_size: NA
v_call: TRBV5-6
j_call: TRBJ1-1
d_call: NA
cdr3_nt: TGTGCCAGCAGCTTGCTCGGGGGAGAGGCGGAAGCTTTCTTT
cdr3_aa: CASSLLGGEAEAFF